The T cell receptor beta chain described here comes from a study of beta chain features in type 1 diabetes. The overall study: Across the samples, approximately 98,000,000 sorted cells were examined in total.

The investigators reverse transcribed all of the isolated RNA, so they sequenced expressed TCRB transcripts. Assay used: immunoSEQ multiplex PCR; TCRdb lists only in-frame clones, some missing. The sample consists of some 240,000 clones, 11% of them appearing once. This clone was observed a handful of times. Its target is not known. The same CDR3 arises from other DNA sequences in this sample as well. General study points: The question of HLA type influencing TCRB rearrangement was one that remained unresolved here. Within each of all four CD4+ subsets, Type 1 diabetes patients had TCRB CDR3s that were moderately but significantly shorter.

CDR1 is KGHSH and CDR2 is LQKENI in the germline V gene. The ends were cut back, 3 bases at V and 0 bases at J, with 6 bases in the middle. This CDR3 comprises 13 residues. The authors sorted CD4+ naive, central memory, regulatory and stem cell-like memory cells via CD45RO/CCR7/CD25/CD127/CD95/CD27. The source material was central memory CD4+ T cells from blood. The TCR comes from a man aged 18 to 29 in good health. This chain joins TRBV18 and TRBJ2-7, with no clear D. CDR3 residues: CASSPTSSYEQYF. CDR3 in DNA: TGTGCCAGCTCACCTACGAGCTCCTACGAGCAGTACTTC.